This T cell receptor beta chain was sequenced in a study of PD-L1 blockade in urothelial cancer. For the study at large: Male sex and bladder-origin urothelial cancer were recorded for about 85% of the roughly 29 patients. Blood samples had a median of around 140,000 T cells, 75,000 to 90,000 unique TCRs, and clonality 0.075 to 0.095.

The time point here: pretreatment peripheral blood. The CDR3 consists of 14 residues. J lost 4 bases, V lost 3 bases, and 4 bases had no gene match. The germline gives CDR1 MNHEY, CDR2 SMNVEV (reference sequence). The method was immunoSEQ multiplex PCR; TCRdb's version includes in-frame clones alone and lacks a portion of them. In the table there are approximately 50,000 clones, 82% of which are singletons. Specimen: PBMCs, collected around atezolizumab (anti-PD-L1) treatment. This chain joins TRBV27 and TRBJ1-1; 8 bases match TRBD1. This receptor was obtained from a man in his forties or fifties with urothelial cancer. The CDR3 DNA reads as TGTGCCAGCAGTTTCGGGCAGGGGGCCACTGAAGCTTTCTTT. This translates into CASSFGQGATEAFF.